The 5 T cell receptor beta chains below were found in one sample sequenced in a study of T-cell memory formation after mild COVID-19. One entry per CDR3 protein, called by TCRdb with MiXCR from the 5' RACE reads. Among approximately 250,000 distinct CDR3 sequences listed, 16% were seen once. Sequencing input: PBMCs or a T cell subset sorted from them (not recorded which). Receptors were obtained from a man between 18 and 29 years old who had mild COVID-19 (a few samples of this study predate the infection). Cell type and time point are not known.

This chain uses TRBV4-2 with TRBJ1-1; D is unresolved. CDR1 and CDR2 (germline): LGHNA, YNFKEQ. CDR3 size: 15 residues. Trimming removed 6 bases at V and 2 bases at J, with 16 bases between. The CDR3 loop reads CASSWVVGSNTEAFF. CDR3 coding DNA: TGTGCCAGCAGTTGGGTCGTTGGCTCTAACACTGAAGCTTTCTTT.

The sample holds many counts of this clonotype. This rearrangement joins TRBV20-1 to TRBJ2-2, with D unresolved. In germline, CDR1 is DFQATT, CDR2 SNEGSKA (reference sequence). CDR3 length: 14 residues. The ends were cut back, 0 bases at V and 0 bases at J, with 5 bases in the middle. The CDR3 bases are TGCAGTGCTAGAGATGAGACGAACACCGGGGAGCTGTTTTTT. It encodes CSARDETNTGELFF.

This clonotype was counted at least ten times. The chain uses TRBV20-1 and TRBJ2-1; tentative D call: TRBD2 (7 bases). CDR3 size: 14 residues. V dropped 8 bases and J dropped 9 bases, with 23 bases sitting between them. Germline CDR1 DFQATT, CDR2 SNEGSKA (reference sequence). The CDR3 DNA sequence: TGCAGTATGATTAGCGTGGGGGGGGCAGGTGAGCAGTTCTTC. This gives the protein CSMISVGGAGEQFF.

This clonotype was seen more than once but under ten times. The CDR3 nucleotides are TGTGCCAGCAGCGAGAGACTCTCAGAGACCCAGTACTTC. Translation: CASSERLSETQYF. The chain links TRBV7-6 to TRBJ2-5; D uncertain. This CDR3 has 13 residues. V lost 5 bases to trimming and J lost 4 bases, with 11 bases between them. In germline, CDR1 is SGHVS, CDR2 FNYEAQ.

This clonotype showed up just a few times. In nucleotides, the CDR3 is TGTGCCAGCAGCCCCCGACAGGCCTTGTATGGCTACACCTTC. Protein: CASSPRQALYGYTF. This rearrangement joins TRBV7-9 to TRBJ1-2; D perhaps matches TRBD1 (6 bases). This CDR3 has 14 residues. V lost 5 bases and J lost 5, with 15 bases in between. Germline assignment: CDR1 SEHNR and CDR2 FQNEAQ (reference sequence). The whole variable domain, filled in from reference TRBV7-9 and TRBJ1-2, reads DTGVSQNPRHKITKRGQNVTFRCDPISEHNRLYWYRQTLGQGPEFLTYFQNEAQLEKSRLLSDRFSAERPKGSFSTLEIQRTEQGDSAMYLCASSPRQALYGYTFGSGTRLTVV.